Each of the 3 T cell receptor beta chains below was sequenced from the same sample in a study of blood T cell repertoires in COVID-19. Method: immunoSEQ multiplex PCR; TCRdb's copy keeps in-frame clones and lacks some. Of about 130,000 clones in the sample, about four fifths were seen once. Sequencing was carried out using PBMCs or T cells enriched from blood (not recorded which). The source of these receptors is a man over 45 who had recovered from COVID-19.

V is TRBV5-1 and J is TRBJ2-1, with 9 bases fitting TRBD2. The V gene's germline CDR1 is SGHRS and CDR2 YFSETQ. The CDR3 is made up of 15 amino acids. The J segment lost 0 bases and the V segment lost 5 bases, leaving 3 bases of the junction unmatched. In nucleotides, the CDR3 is TGCGCCAGCAGAATGACTAGCGGCTCCTACAATGAGCAGTTCTTC. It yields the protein CASRMTSGSYNEQFF.

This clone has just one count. CDR3 in amino acids: CASGRGQAYTEAFF. The CDR3 DNA reads TGTGCCAGCGGAAGGGGGCAGGCATACACTGAAGCTTTCTTT. The rearrangement joins TRBV27 to TRBJ1-1, with TRBD1 identical over 7 bases. Trimming took 8 bases from V and 3 from J; bases not matched to a gene: 9. The CDR3 is 14 amino acids. The germline CDR1 and CDR2 sequences are MNHEY and SMNVEV (reference sequence).

DNA of the CDR3: TGTGCCAGCAGCCTCTACAGCTCCTATAATTCACCCCTCCACTTT. Amino acid sequence: CASSLYSSYNSPLHF. This rearrangement joins TRBV28 to TRBJ1-6, with D hard to call. Deletions cut 6 bases from V and 0 bases from J, with 9 bases between. The CDR3 has 15 residues. CDR1 is MDHEN, CDR2 SYDVKM, per germline.